The entry below gives a single TCR beta chain sequence along with its context. The antigen is unknown. Additional DNA sequences in this sample encode the identical CDR3. Measured with immunoSEQ multiplex PCR; TCRdb has only the in-frame clones, and not every one. The profile shows 70,000 to 85,000 clones, 65% to 85% of them singletons. The record originates from a study of T cell responses to AZD1222 COVID-19 vaccine. Overall study results and limits: Most donors were white British and more were female, and clonal diversity was possibly underestimated.

The CDR3 sequence is 14 residues long. V lost 2 bases to trimming and J lost 1 base, with 6 bases between them. Germline V gene data show CDR1 as SGHDT and CDR2 as YYEEEE. This clonotype was sampled from an adult in good health. The sequences come from peripheral blood, collected on day 0 of AZD1222 vaccination. J is TRBJ2-2 and V is TRBV5-6; tentative D call: TRBD1 (5 bases). In DNA form, the CDR3 reads TGTGCCAGCAGCTTAAGGGGGAACACCGGGGAGCTGTTTTTT. It specifies CASSLRGNTGELFF.